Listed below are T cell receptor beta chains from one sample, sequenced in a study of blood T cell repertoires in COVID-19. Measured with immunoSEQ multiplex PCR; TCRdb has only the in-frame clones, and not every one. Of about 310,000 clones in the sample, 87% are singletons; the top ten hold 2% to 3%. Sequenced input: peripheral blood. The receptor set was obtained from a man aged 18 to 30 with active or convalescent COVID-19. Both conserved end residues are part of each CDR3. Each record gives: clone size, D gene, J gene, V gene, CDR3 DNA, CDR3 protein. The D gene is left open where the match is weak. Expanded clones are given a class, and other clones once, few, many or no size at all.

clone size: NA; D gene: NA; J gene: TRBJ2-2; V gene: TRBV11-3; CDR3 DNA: TGTGCCAGCAGCTTAGCCAGGACCGGGGAGCTGTTTTTT; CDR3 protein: CASSLARTGELFF
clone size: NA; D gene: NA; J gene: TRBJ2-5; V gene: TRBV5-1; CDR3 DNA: TGCGCCAGCAGCTTGGTGTCAGGGGCAGGTCAAGAGACCCAGTACTTC; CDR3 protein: CASSLVSGAGQETQYF
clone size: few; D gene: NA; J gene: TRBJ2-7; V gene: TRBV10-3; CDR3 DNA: TGTGCCATCAGTGACGTCCCCCCCTCCTACGAGCAGTACTTC; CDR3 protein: CAISDVPPSYEQYF
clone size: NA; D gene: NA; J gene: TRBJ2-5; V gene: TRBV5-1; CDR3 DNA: TGCGCCAGCAGCCCCGGGACACCCCAAGAGACCCAGTACTTC; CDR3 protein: CASSPGTPQETQYF
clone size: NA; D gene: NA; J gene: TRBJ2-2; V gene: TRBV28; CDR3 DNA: TGTGCCAGCAATACACACCCGGACAGACCCCCCCTATTCGGGGAGCTGTTTTTT; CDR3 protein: CASNTHPDRPPLFGELFF
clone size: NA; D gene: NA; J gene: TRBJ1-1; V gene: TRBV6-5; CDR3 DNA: TGTGCCAGCAGCCCAAGGGGTTCCTACACTGAAGCTTTCTTT; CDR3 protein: CASSPRGSYTEAFF
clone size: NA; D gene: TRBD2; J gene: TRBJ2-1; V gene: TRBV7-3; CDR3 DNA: TGTGCCAGCAGCCCAGGGACTAGCGCAGCCTACAATGAGCAGTTCTTC; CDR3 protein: CASSPGTSAAYNEQFF
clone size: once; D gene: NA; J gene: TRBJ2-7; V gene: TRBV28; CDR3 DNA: TGTGCCAGCAGTTCGCCCCGACTTCTGACCCCCTTCGGGGAGCAGTACTTC; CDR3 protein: CASSSPRLLTPFGEQYF
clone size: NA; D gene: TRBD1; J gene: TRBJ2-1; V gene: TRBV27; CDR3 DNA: TGTGCCAGCAGTTTTAGGACAGGTAGCGATGAGCAGTTCTTC; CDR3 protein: CASSFRTGSDEQFF
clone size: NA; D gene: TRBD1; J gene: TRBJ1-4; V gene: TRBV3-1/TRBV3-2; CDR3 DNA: TGTGCCAGCAGCTACAGGGGCGTCAATGAAAAACTGTTTTTT; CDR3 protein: CASSYRGVNEKLFF
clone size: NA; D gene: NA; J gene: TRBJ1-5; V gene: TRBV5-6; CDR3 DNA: TGTGCCAGCGGCCTACAGGGCAATCAGCCCCAGCATTTT; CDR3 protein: CASGLQGNQPQHF
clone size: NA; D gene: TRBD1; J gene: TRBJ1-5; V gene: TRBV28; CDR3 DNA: TGTGCCAGCACCCGGACAGGGGGCGGCAATCAGCCCCAGCATTTT; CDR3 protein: CASTRTGGGNQPQHF
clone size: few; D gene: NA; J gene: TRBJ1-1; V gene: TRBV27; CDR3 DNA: TGTGCCAGCAGTTTATGGGGCGGGGGCGATAGCACTGAAGCTTTCTTT; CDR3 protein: CASSLWGGGDSTEAFF
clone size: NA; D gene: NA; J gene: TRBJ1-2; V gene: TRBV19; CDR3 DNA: TGTGCCAGTAGTATCTCGGGGGAGAGATATGGCTACACCTTC; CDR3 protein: CASSISGERYGYTF
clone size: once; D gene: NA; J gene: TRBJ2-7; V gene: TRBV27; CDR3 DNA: TGTGCCAGCAGTTCGACATCGAATTACTACGAGCAGTACTTC; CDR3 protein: CASSSTSNYYEQYF
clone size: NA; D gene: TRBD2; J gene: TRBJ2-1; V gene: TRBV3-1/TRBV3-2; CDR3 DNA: TGTGCCAGCAGCCTGGGACTAGCTACCCACAATGAGCAGTTCTTC; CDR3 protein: CASSLGLATHNEQFF
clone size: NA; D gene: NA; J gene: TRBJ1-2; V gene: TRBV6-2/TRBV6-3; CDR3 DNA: TGTGCCAGCAGCCAACGGACTGAAACCGATGGCTACACCTTC; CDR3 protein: CASSQRTETDGYTF
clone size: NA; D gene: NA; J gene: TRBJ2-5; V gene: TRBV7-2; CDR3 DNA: TGTGCCAGCAGTCGCGGGGAGACCCAGTACTTC; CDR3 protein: CASSRGETQYF
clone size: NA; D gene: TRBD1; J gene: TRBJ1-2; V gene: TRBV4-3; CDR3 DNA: TGCGCCAGCAGCCAAGATATCACAGGGGGTTACTATGGCTACACCTTC; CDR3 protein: CASSQDITGGYYGYTF
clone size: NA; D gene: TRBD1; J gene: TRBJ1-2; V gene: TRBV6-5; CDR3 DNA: TGTGCCAGCAGGCGCGCTGGACAGGGGACGGGTGGCTACACCTTC; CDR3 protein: CASRRAGQGTGGYTF
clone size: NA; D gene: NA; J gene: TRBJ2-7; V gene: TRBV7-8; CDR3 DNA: TGTGCCAGCAGCTTAGCAGGGGACACCTACGAGCAGTACTTC; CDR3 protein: CASSLAGDTYEQYF
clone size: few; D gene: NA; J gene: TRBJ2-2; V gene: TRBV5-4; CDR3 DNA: TGTGCCAGCAGTGGACAGTCCACCGGGGAGCTGTTTTTT; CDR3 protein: CASSGQSTGELFF
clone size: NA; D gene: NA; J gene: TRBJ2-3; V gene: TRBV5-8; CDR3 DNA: TGTGCCAGCAACGGCGGAAGCACAGATACGCAGTATTTT; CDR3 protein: CASNGGSTDTQYF
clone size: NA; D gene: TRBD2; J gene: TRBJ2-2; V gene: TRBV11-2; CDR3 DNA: TGTGCCAGCAGCCCCTGGACTAGCGGGAATACCGGGGAGCTGTTTTTT; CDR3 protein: CASSPWTSGNTGELFF
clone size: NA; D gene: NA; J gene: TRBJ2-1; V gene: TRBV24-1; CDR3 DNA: TGTGCCACCAGTCCGTCGGTCTCCTACAATGAGCAGTTCTTC; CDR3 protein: CATSPSVSYNEQFF
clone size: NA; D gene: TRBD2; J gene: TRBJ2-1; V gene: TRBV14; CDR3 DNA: TGTGCCAGCAGGAAAGCGGGAGAGAATGAGCAGTTCTTC; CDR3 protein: CASRKAGENEQFF
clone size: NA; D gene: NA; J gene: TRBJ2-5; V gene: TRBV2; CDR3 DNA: TGTGCCAGCAGTGAAGCCCCCCCGCGACAAGAGACCCAGTACTTC; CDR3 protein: CASSEAPPRQETQYF
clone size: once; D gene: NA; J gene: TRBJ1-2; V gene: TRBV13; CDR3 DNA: TGTGCCAGCAGCCCCCAATTTGAGGGCAGACTAAACTATGGCTACACCTTC; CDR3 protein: CASSPQFEGRLNYGYTF
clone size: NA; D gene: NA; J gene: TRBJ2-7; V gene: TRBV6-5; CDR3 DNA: TGTGCCAGCAGTTACTCGAGATACGAGCAGTACTTC; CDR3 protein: CASSYSRYEQYF
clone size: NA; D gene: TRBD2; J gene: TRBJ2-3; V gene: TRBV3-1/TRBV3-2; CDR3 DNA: TGTGCCAGCAGTCCTAGACTAGCGGGGGGGCTAGGCACAGATACGCAGTATTTT; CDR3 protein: CASSPRLAGGLGTDTQYF
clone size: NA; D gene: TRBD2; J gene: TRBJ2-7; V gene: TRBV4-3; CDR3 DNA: TGCGCCAGCAGCCAAGCCCCCGGAGCGGGGGGGTTAACCTACGAGCAGTACTTC; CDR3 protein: CASSQAPGAGGLTYEQYF
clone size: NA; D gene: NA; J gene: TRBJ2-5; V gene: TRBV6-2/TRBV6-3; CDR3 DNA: TGTGCCAGCAGTTACCAGGGGTTGGAGACCCAGTACTTC; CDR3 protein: CASSYQGLETQYF
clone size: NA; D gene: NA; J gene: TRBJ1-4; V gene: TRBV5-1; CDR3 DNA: TGCGCCAGCAGCTTGGCCGGGAGTGGCCAAAATGAAAAACTGTTTTTT; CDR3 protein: CASSLAGSGQNEKLFF
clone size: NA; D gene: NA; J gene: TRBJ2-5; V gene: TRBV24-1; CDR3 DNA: TGTGCCACCAGTGACTCCGGGAGCGGGGAGACCCAGTACTTC; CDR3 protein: CATSDSGSGETQYF
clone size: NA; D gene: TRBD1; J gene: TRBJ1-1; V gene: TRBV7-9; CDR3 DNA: TGTGCCAGCAGCTTAGGACAGGGGGAGAACACTGAAGCTTTCTTT; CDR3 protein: CASSLGQGENTEAFF